The clone carrying this T cell receptor beta chain was seen once. The target antigen is unknown. These data originate in a study of CD8+CD57+ T cells in acquired aplastic anemia. Genomic DNA, serving as template, underwent TCR beta VDJ and CDR3 profiling. TCRdb independently ran MiXCR on the reads; one entry per CDR3 protein. The repertoire includes hundreds of thousands of distinct CDR3 sequences, about 70% of them detected once, and under 4.5% sits in the top ten. Study-level findings and limits: Around 27 was the count of CD8+ CDR3 sequences that patients shared with controls.

CDR1 LNHDA and CDR2 SQIVND come from the germline V gene (reference sequence). V was trimmed by 10 bases and J by 10 bases, leaving 19 bases between them. The CDR3 sequence is 12 residues long. The TCR was taken from a human donor in good health, serving as a control. Sequenced input: sorted CD4+, CD8+, or CD8+CD57+ T cells (not recorded which) from PBMCs. The chain carries TRBV19 and TRBJ1-1, with D unresolved. CDR3 DNA: TGTGCCATCACGTCCGCAGGTGTTCGAGCTTTCTTT. This gives the protein CAITSAGVRAFF.